These 25 T cell receptor beta chains originate from one sample sequenced in a study of T cells after yellow fever vaccination. TCRdb re-called the 5' RACE reads through MiXCR, storing one row per CDR3 protein. There are 310,000 or so distinct CDR3 sequences in the sample; 3.6% occur only once, and about 20% lies in the top ten. The material sequenced was PBMCs, taken on the day of the yellow fever booster vaccination. The origin of the receptors is a man between 18 and 29 years old who received the YFV17D yellow fever vaccine.

This chain joins TRBV4-2 and TRBJ2-2; a weak D match, TRBD2 (5 bases). V was clipped by 3 bases and J by 6 bases, with 17 bases between them. Germline lookup yields CDR1 LGHNA and CDR2 YNFKEQ. This CDR3 has 16 amino acids. In DNA, the CDR3 is TGTGCCAGCAGCCAGCCGGGATCCCCGCTCCCCGGGGAGCTGTTTTTT. This sequence encodes CASSQPGSPLPGELFF.

This clonotype turned up a few times. This chain links TRBV20-1 with TRBJ2-7, with TRBD2 matching 8 bases. This CDR3 is 15 amino acids long. CDR1 and CDR2 from the germline V gene are DFQATT and SNEGSKA (reference sequence). The V and J ends lost 3 bases and 2 bases, in that order; junction bases with no gene match: 9. The CDR3 region is CSARTGGVGPYEQYF. Here the CDR3 DNA reads TGCAGTGCTAGGACCGGGGGGGTCGGCCCCTACGAGCAGTACTTC.

This clonotype was found many times. The V call is TRBV20-1, the J call TRBJ2-7; D possibly corresponds to TRBD2 (6 bases). Germline assignment: CDR1 DFQATT and CDR2 SNEGSKA (reference sequence). V was clipped by 6 bases and J by 6 bases, with 15 bases between them. The CDR3 sequence is 12 residues long. The CDR3 nucleotides are TGCAGTGCCCAAGGGGTGACTAGCGAGCAGTACTTC. Translation: CSAQGVTSEQYF.

This clonotype was seen a handful of times. This chain joins TRBV7-3 and TRBJ1-1, with TRBD1 identical over 8 bases. From germline, CDR1 is SGHTA and CDR2 FQGTGA. The CDR3 sequence is 14 residues long. V dropped 5 bases and J dropped 3; count of bases not matched to a gene: 5. Here the CDR3 reads CASSGQGAHTEAFF. As DNA, the CDR3 is TGTGCCAGCAGCGGGCAGGGGGCGCACACTGAAGCTTTCTTT.

In its sample, this clonotype was seen many times. The chain uses TRBV3-1 and TRBJ1-6; D remains ambiguous. V was trimmed by 7 bases and J by 9 bases, leaving 10 bases between them. The CDR3 extends over 12 amino acids. Germline CDR1 and CDR2: LGHDT and YNNKEL (reference sequence). The CDR3 spells CASKEGGSPLHF. CDR3 DNA: TGTGCCAGCAAGGAGGGAGGTTCACCCCTCCACTTT.

The rearrangement joins TRBV7-9 to TRBJ2-1; D remains ambiguous. The CDR3 runs 14 residues. V lost 4 bases to trimming and J lost 0 bases, with 7 bases between them. The germline V gene encodes CDR1 SEHNR and CDR2 FQNEAQ (reference sequence). DNA of the CDR3: TGTGCCAGCAGCTCCGAGTTCTCCTACAATGAGCAGTTCTTC. Translation gives CASSSEFSYNEQFF.

This clonotype came up many times. This chain links TRBV5-5 with TRBJ2-1; no clear D. Trimming shortened V by 1 base and J by 5 bases, and 13 bases separated the two germline ends. The CDR3 consists of 15 residues. CDR1 SGHKS and CDR2 YYEKEE come from the germline V gene (reference sequence). CDR3 coding DNA: TGTGCCAGCAGCTTGCGAACAGACCTTAACAATGAGCAGTTCTTC. It specifies CASSLRTDLNNEQFF.

This clonotype was seen more than once but under ten times. This chain links TRBV4-1 with TRBJ1-2, with D maybe TRBD1 (5 bases). The V and J ends lost 0 bases and 4 bases respectively, with 9 bases between them. Germline assignment: CDR1 MGHRA and CDR2 YSYEKL. CDR3 length equals 14 residues. In DNA form, the CDR3 reads TGCGCCAGCAGCCAAGATGCGACAGCCTATGGCTACACCTTC. Amino acid sequence: CASSQDATAYGYTF.

This clonotype was detected a few times. V gene TRBV29-1 combines with J gene TRBJ2-5; D might be TRBD1 (6 bases). The CDR3 consists of 15 residues. Per germline, CDR1 SQVTM and CDR2 ANQGSEA. Trimming removed 3 bases at V and 0 bases at J, with 14 bases between. This CDR3 is CSVESGRGYQETQYF. The DNA of the CDR3 is TGCAGCGTTGAGTCCGGTAGGGGGTACCAAGAGACCCAGTACTTC.

This clonotype was seen ten or more times. This chain joins TRBV6-6 and TRBJ2-7; TRBD1 agrees at 11 bases. Trimming cost V 5 bases and J 6 bases; bases outside gene matches: 3. The CDR3 is 13 residues long. Germline CDR1 MNHNY, CDR2 SVGAGI (reference sequence). This CDR3 reads CASSPGTGGEQYF. The CDR3 bases are TGTGCCAGCAGTCCGGGGACAGGGGGCGAGCAGTACTTC.

A few counts support this clonotype. The rearrangement links TRBV20-1 to TRBJ1-5, with a possible D match to TRBD1 (6 bases). V was trimmed by 6 bases and J by 3 bases, leaving 12 bases between them. Germline assignment: CDR1 DFQATT and CDR2 SNEGSKA (reference sequence). The CDR3 totals 13 residues. This CDR3 reads CSARQEYNQPQHF. The CDR3 DNA is TGCAGTGCACGACAGGAGTACAATCAGCCCCAGCATTTT.

The gene calls are TRBV20-1 and TRBJ2-1, with a tentative D call TRBD1 (5 bases). Germline loops: CDR1 DFQATT, CDR2 SNEGSKA (reference sequence). V lost 2 bases to trimming and J lost 7 bases, with 9 bases between them. There are 12 residues in the CDR3. The CDR3 DNA reads TGCAGTGCTAGAAGGGGTGCGAATGAGCAGTTCTTC. Translating it yields CSARRGANEQFF.

This clonotype has just a few counts. V is TRBV12-3 or TRBV12-4 and J is TRBJ1-1; tentatively, D is TRBD1 (6 bases). The CDR3 contains 16 residues. Trimming pared 7 bases from V and 0 bases from J, leaving 18 bases between. The CDR3 DNA is TGTGCCAGCACCCCCCCACAGGGCCGGGTGAACACTGAAGCTTTCTTT. Translation gives CASTPPQGRVNTEAFF.

In this sample, this clonotype turned up a few times. One end of the junction does not line up with germline, which may come from a read error. The chain combines TRBV6-5 with TRBJ1-5, with D uncertain. The V gene's germline CDR1 is MNHEY and CDR2 SVGAGI. The CDR3 consists of 13 residues. The CDR3 loop reads CASSWQFNQTQHF. CDR3 DNA: TGTGCCAGCAGTTGGCAGTTCAATCAGACCCAGCATTTT.

In this sample, this clonotype turned up a few times. V gene TRBV7-2 combines with J gene TRBJ2-5; D unresolved. Trimming left V 1 base short and J 4 bases short, with 13 bases between. Per the germline V gene, CDR1 is SGHTA and CDR2 is FQGNSA. The length of the CDR3 is 15 residues. This CDR3 is CASSLGVLGLETQYF. In DNA, the CDR3 is TGTGCCAGCAGCTTAGGTGTTTTAGGTCTAGAGACCCAGTACTTC.

This clonotype appeared a few times. CDR3: CASSFTGQGEGYTF. DNA for the CDR3: TGTGCCAGCAGCTTTACGGGACAGGGTGAGGGCTACACCTTC. The genes are TRBV7-9 and TRBJ1-2; 9 nucleotides agree with TRBD1. CDR1 is SEHNR and CDR2 is FQNEAQ in the germline V gene (reference sequence). V gave up 3 bases and J gave up 8 bases; unmatched junction bases: 7. CDR3 length equals 14 residues.

This clonotype was counted at least ten times. J is TRBJ1-1 and V is TRBV29-1; weak D call: TRBD1 (5 bases). This CDR3 has 13 amino acids. The germline V gene encodes CDR1 SQVTM and CDR2 ANQGSEA. Trimming removed 4 bases from V and 0 bases from J, with 9 bases in between. CDR3 nucleotides: TGCAGCGTTGCATCACAGGTGAACACTGAAGCTTTCTTT. Translated: CSVASQVNTEAFF.

This clonotype came up many times. This chain uses TRBV28 with TRBJ2-3; 7 positions agree with TRBD1. The J segment lost 6 bases and the V segment lost 6 bases, leaving 15 bases of the junction unmatched. The CDR3 covers 16 residues. CDR1 and CDR2 (germline): MDHEN, SYDVKM. The CDR3 loop reads CASSGARDRETDTQYF. Written as DNA, the CDR3 is TGTGCCAGCAGCGGCGCCCGAGACAGGGAGACGGATACGCAGTATTTT.

Details on this clonotype: One junction end disagrees with the germline gene, perhaps due to a read error. The chain uses TRBV7-9 and TRBJ1-1; D remains unclear. The CDR3 contains 14 residues. The germline V gene encodes CDR1 SEHNR and CDR2 FQNEAQ (reference sequence). CDR3 residues: CASSLEVGGTEALF. In DNA, the CDR3 is TGTGCCAGCAGCTTAGAAGTGGGAGGCACTGAAGCTCTCTTT.

Only a few counts were recorded for this clonotype. The V gene is TRBV24-1, the J gene TRBJ1-5, with 8 positions matching TRBD1. The CDR3 is made up of 16 amino acids. CDR1 is KGHDR, CDR2 SFDVKD, per germline. The J segment lost 7 bases and the V segment lost 3 bases, leaving 10 bases of the junction unmatched. CDR3 loop: CATSDAKQGVGQPQHF. The CDR3 region has the DNA TGTGCCACCAGTGATGCCAAACAGGGGGTTGGGCAGCCCCAGCATTTT.

This clonotype was seen many times. This chain links TRBV5-1 with TRBJ2-1; TRBD2 might be the D (5 bases). This CDR3 has 15 amino acids. V lost 1 base and J 0 bases, leaving 8 bases between the germline ends. Germline V lookup: CDR1 SGHRS, CDR2 YFSETQ. CDR3 nucleotide sequence: TGCGCCAGCAGCTTGTTAGGGAGCTCCTACAATGAGCAGTTCTTC. It translates to CASSLLGSSYNEQFF.

Ten or more counts support this clonotype. V gene TRBV4-1 combines with J gene TRBJ1-5, with TRBD1 matching over 7 bases. The length of the CDR3 is 16 residues. Trimming removed 0 bases from V and 2 bases from J; junction bases left unmatched: 4. Germline CDR1 MGHRA, CDR2 YSYEKL. The CDR3, as DNA: TGCGCCAGCAGCCAAGACAGGGGGTATGGCAATCAGCCCCAGCATTTT. Translation gives CASSQDRGYGNQPQHF.

The J gene is TRBJ1-2, the V gene TRBV3-1, with unresolved D. In germline, CDR1 is LGHDT, CDR2 YNNKEL (reference sequence). V lost 3 bases and J 4 bases, leaving 12 bases between the germline ends. The CDR3 is made up of 14 amino acids. The CDR3 region has the DNA TGTGCCAGCAGCCACCTCATGAGGACCTATGGCTACACCTTC. Protein product: CASSHLMRTYGYTF.

At least ten counts were recorded for this clonotype. This sequence joins TRBV6-5 and TRBJ1-1; D is unclear. V was shortened by 0 bases and J by 1 base, with 15 bases between the two germline ends. CDR3 length: 17 residues. Germline-derived CDR1 and CDR2 are MNHEY and SVGAGI. The CDR3 DNA follows: TGTGCCAGCAGTTACTCGACCGCGACTAGTAAGAACACTGAAGCTTTCTTT. Translated, it gives CASSYSTATSKNTEAFF.

The chain combines TRBV11-1 with TRBJ2-1, with TRBD2 matching 11 bases. The CDR3 covers 15 residues. The V gene's germline CDR1 is SGHAT and CDR2 FQDESV (reference sequence). Trimming cost V 6 bases and J 4 bases; bases outside gene matches: 5. The CDR3 spells CASRRTSGGYNEQFF. The CDR3 coding sequence is TGTGCCAGCAGACGCACTAGCGGGGGATACAATGAGCAGTTCTTC.